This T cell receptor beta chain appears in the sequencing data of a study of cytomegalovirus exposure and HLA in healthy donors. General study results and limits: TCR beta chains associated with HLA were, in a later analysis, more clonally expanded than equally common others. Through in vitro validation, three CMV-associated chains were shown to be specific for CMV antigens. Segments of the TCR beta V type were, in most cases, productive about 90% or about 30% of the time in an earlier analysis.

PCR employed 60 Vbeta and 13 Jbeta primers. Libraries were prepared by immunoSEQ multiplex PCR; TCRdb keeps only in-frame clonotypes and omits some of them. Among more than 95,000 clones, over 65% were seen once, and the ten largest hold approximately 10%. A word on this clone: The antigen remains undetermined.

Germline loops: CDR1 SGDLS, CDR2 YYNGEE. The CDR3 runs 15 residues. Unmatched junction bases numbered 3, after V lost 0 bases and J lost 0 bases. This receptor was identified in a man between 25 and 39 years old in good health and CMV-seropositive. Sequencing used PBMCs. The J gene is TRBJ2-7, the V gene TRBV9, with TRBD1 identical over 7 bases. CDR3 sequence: CASSVGRGYSYEQYF. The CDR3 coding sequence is TGTGCCAGCAGCGTAGGCAGGGGGTACTCCTACGAGCAGTACTTC. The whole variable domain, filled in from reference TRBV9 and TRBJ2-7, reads DSGVTQTPKHLITATGQRVTLRCSPRSGDLSVYWYQQSLDQGLQFLIQYYNGEERAKGNILERFSAQQFPDLHSELNLSSLELGDSALYFCASSVGRGYSYEQYFGPGTRLTVT.